These 14 T cell receptor beta chains were all obtained from the same sample, sequenced in a study of Graves' ophthalmopathy and Graves' hyperthyroidism. Transcripts of RNA were the source for amplifying TCR beta CDR3 regions. RT-PCR in the first round used HTBI primers; a second-round multiplex PCR followed. MiXCR, run by TCRdb on the multiplex PCR reads, gives a single entry per CDR3 protein. The sample carries roughly 400,000 distinct CDR3 sequences, 15% to 17% recorded once. Sequences were obtained from peripheral blood. The receptor set was obtained from a woman aged 18-29 years with stable Graves' hyperthyroidism.

This clonotype was recorded a few times. This chain uses TRBV4-2 with TRBJ1-1; weak D call: TRBD1 (5 bases). The germline V and J ends were trimmed by 3 bases and 4 bases, with 18 bases remaining between them. Germline values: CDR1 LGHNA, CDR2 YNFKEQ. This CDR3 is 16 amino acids long. CDR3 sequence (DNA): TGTGCCAGCAGCCAGCGGAATCGGGGGTTGGGCACTGAAGCTTTCTTT. Amino acid sequence: CASSQRNRGLGTEAFF.

The chain is built from TRBV12-3 or TRBV12-4 and TRBJ1-6; 7 nucleotides match TRBD1. J lost 9 bases, V lost 4 bases, and 9 bases had no gene match. The CDR3 covers 15 residues. In DNA, the CDR3 is TGTGCCAGCAGTTCGACAGGGAAGAGCAGTTCACCCCTCCACTTT. It specifies CASSSTGKSSSPLHF.

Notes on this clonotype: One end of the junction is discordant with germline, which a read error may explain. The genes are TRBV12-5 and TRBJ2-7, with D uncertain. The CDR3 has 11 residues. The germline V gene has CDR1 LGHNT and CDR2 FRNRAP. Written as DNA, the CDR3 is TGTGCTAGTGGGTCCGGTTACGAGCCGTACTTC. Translating it yields CASGSGYEPYF.

This clonotype appeared many times. The V call is TRBV10-3, the J call TRBJ1-1, with 8 bases aligning to TRBD1. Trimming removed 7 bases from V and 0 bases from J; junction bases left unmatched: 10. Germline assignment: CDR1 ENHRY and CDR2 SYGVKD. The CDR3 length is 16 residues. The CDR3 sequence: CAIIPETGDLNTEAFF. The CDR3 nucleotides read TGTGCCATCATACCCGAGACAGGGGACCTGAACACTGAAGCTTTCTTT.

The sample holds many counts of this clonotype. J is TRBJ1-2 and V is TRBV28; 7 bases match TRBD1. The CDR3 spans 13 residues. Germline values: CDR1 MDHEN, CDR2 SYDVKM. After removal of 6 bases from V and 8 bases from J, the junction contained 9 bases not matched to a gene. The CDR3 sequence is CASSHRQGHGYTF. The CDR3, as DNA: TGTGCCAGCAGCCACCGACAGGGTCACGGCTACACCTTC.

This clonotype was recorded at least ten times. One junction end disagrees with the germline gene, perhaps due to a read error. The V and J genes are TRBV25-1 and TRBJ2-5; D uncertain. This CDR3 spans 13 amino acids. Germline loops: CDR1 MGHDK, CDR2 SYGVNS. DNA of the CDR3: TGTGCCAGCAGTCCGAAAGCTCCAGGTCCGCTAAGATTC. This sequence encodes CASSPKAPGPLRF.

This clonotype was counted many times. This CDR3 reads CASSYPSGINQPQHF. The CDR3, as DNA: TGTGCCAGCAGTTACCCATCCGGGATCAATCAGCCCCAGCATTTT. V is TRBV6-2 or TRBV6-3 and J is TRBJ1-5; D remains ambiguous. The CDR3 is 15 residues long. The V gene's germline CDR1 is MNHEY and CDR2 SVGEGT. V shed 2 bases and J shed 3 bases, with 11 bases lying between them.

The sample holds many counts of this clonotype. This chain joins TRBV7-2 and TRBJ1-2, with TRBD1 identical over 7 bases. The CDR3 runs 14 residues. V was pared by 5 bases and J by 8 bases, with 11 bases of the junction left unmatched. CDR1 and CDR2 (germline): SGHTA, FQGNSA. The CDR3 loop is CASSPDRAGGGYTF. The CDR3 DNA reads as TGTGCCAGCAGCCCAGACAGGGCGGGTGGCGGCTACACCTTC.

The chain recombines TRBV12-3 or TRBV12-4 with TRBJ1-5; possible D gene TRBD1, 5 bases. V was cut by 2 bases and J by 5 bases, with 13 bases left in between. The CDR3 totals 15 residues. Written as DNA, the CDR3 is TGTGCCAGCAGTTTATCGTCGACAGTTGATCAGCCCCAGCATTTT. Translating gives CASSLSSTVDQPQHF.

This clonotype was seen many times. J is TRBJ1-2 and V is TRBV5-1, with a tentative D call TRBD1 (6 bases). Trimming stripped 7 bases from V and 5 bases from J, with 15 bases between. Germline loops: CDR1 SGHRS, CDR2 YFSETQ. There are 13 residues in the CDR3. CDR3 residues: CASASTGPYGYTF. The CDR3 DNA sequence: TGCGCCAGCGCTTCGACAGGACCGTATGGCTACACCTTC.

This clonotype was seen ten or more times. J is TRBJ1-6 and V is TRBV12-5, with D tentatively TRBD1 (5 bases). Germline CDR1 and CDR2: LGHNT and FRNRAP. This CDR3 has 15 amino acids. Deletions cut 3 bases from V and 6 bases from J, with 12 bases between. CDR3: CASGFGDSANSPLHF. The DNA for the CDR3 is TGTGCTAGTGGTTTCGGTGACAGCGCTAATTCACCCCTCCACTTT.

This clonotype was counted many times. The chain is built from TRBV6-1 and TRBJ1-1; tentatively, D is TRBD1 (6 bases). Per germline, CDR1 MNHNS and CDR2 SASEGT. CDR3 length: 12 residues. V was shortened by 8 bases and J by 4 bases, with 11 bases between the two germline ends. The CDR3 nucleotides are TGTGCCAGCGGGGAAGGGGGCACTGAAGCTTTCTTT. As protein: CASGEGGTEAFF.

The table lists this clonotype with many counts. V and J are TRBV25-1 and TRBJ2-7; 7 bases align to TRBD1. The CDR3 contains 15 residues. The germline CDR1 and CDR2 sequences are MGHDK and SYGVNS. V lost 5 bases, J lost 4 bases, and 11 bases stayed unmatched. The CDR3 loop is CASSNKGASGYEQYF. Written as DNA, the CDR3 is TGTGCCAGCAGTAACAAGGGGGCGTCAGGGTACGAGCAGTACTTC.

This clonotype was counted at least ten times. This chain connects TRBV12-3 or TRBV12-4 to TRBJ1-2; D perhaps matches TRBD1 (6 bases). Trimming removed 5 bases from V and 8 bases from J, with 15 bases in between. CDR3 length: 13 residues. The CDR3 DNA reads as TGTGCCAGCAGTACCGACAGGCTATGGGGCTACACCTTC. It codes for CASSTDRLWGYTF.